Listed below are T cell receptor beta chains from one sample, sequenced in a study of control samples from healthy donors and cancer patients. Clones were sequenced by immunoSEQ multiplex PCR, and TCRdb holds only the in-frame ones, with some missing. The sample yields some 170,000 clones, about 95% seen once. The sequenced material came from PBMCs. The receptors come from a man in his fifties or sixties with colorectal cancer. Each CDR3 is given with its conserved first and last residue. Each record gives: clone size, V gene, D gene, J gene, CDR3 DNA, CDR3 protein. D genes are given only for firm matches. The size entry is marked missing in some rows and otherwise reads once, few, many or a size class.

>once|TRBV7-9|NA|TRBJ2-1
TGTGCCAGCAGCCCCAATCGGTTGGGCGAACGATACAATGAGCAGTTCTTC
CASSPNRLGERYNEQFF
>NA|TRBV29-1|NA|TRBJ2-2
TGCTTAGCTCTAAAAGGGGACACCGGGGAGCTGTTTTTT
CLALKGDTGELFF
>NA|TRBV11-1|TRBD2|TRBJ2-5
TGTGCCAGCAGCTCCCGACTAGCGGGAAGAAAAGAGACCCAGTACTTC
CASSSRLAGRKETQYF
>NA|TRBV30|NA|TRBJ1-1
TGTGCCTGGAGTCTGACGACGGTGACAGAAGCTTTCTTT
CAWSLTTVTEAFF
>NA|TRBV20-1|NA|TRBJ2-7
TGCAGTGCTAGTCTGGGCCAGGTCCCCTATGGGCAGTACTTC
CSASLGQVPYGQYF
>NA|TRBV5-5|TRBD1|TRBJ1-2
TGTGCCAGCAGCTTGGGACAGGGAGGGTATGGCTACACCTTC
CASSLGQGGYGYTF
>few|TRBV4-3|TRBD1|TRBJ1-2
TGCGCCAGCAGCCAAGATCCACAGGGGGCATACTATGGCTACACCTTC
CASSQDPQGAYYGYTF
>NA|TRBV11-2|NA|TRBJ2-7
TGTGCCAGCAGCCCACGTCAACGGAGGGGGAACTACGAGCAGTACTTC
CASSPRQRRGNYEQYF
>NA|TRBV19|NA|TRBJ2-2
TGTGCCAGTAGTACGGGCCGGCTCGCGGAGCTGTTTTTT
CASSTGRLAELFF
>NA|TRBV4-1|TRBD1|TRBJ2-5
TGCGCCAGCAGCAGGACAGGGGGTTTCCGAGGCCAAGAGACCCAGTACTTC
CASSRTGGFRGQETQYF
>once|TRBV2|NA|TRBJ1-1
TGTGCCAGCAGTTCGGCTCAGAACACTGAAGCTTTCTTT
CASSSAQNTEAFF
>NA|TRBV19|TRBD1|TRBJ2-5
TGTGCCAGTAGTATGCCCAGGGGGCAGGGAGAGACCCAGTACTTC
CASSMPRGQGETQYF
>NA|TRBV5-1|NA|TRBJ2-5
TGCGCCAGCTCCCTCGGACCCGGGGATCAAGAGACCCAGTACTTC
CASSLGPGDQETQYF
>NA|TRBV7-2|TRBD1|TRBJ1-4
TGTGCCAGCAGCCAGGACAGGGGGCATGAAAAACTGTTTTTT
CASSQDRGHEKLFF
>NA|TRBV19|TRBD1|TRBJ1-1
TGTGCCAGTAGCCCGGGACAGGGGGGAACTGAAGCTTTCTTT
CASSPGQGGTEAFF
>NA|TRBV5-1|NA|TRBJ2-7
TGCGCCAGCAGCGCGGGACCCACGTCGTTGGGCTACGAGCAGTACTTC
CASSAGPTSLGYEQYF
>NA|TRBV6-6|TRBD1|TRBJ1-2
TGTGCCAGCAGTCTCCCCTCTACCGGGACAGGGGATGGCTACACCTTC
CASSLPSTGTGDGYTF
>once|TRBV3-1/TRBV3-2|TRBD1|TRBJ2-1
TGTGCCAGCAGCGCCCAGGCCGGGACAGGGGTTGAGCAGTTCTTC
CASSAQAGTGVEQFF
>NA|TRBV3-1/TRBV3-2|TRBD2|TRBJ2-5
TGTGCCAGCAGCCACCTGACTAGCGGGGGGGCCGGGGAGACCCAGTACTTC
CASSHLTSGGAGETQYF
>NA|TRBV7-9|TRBD1|TRBJ1-1
TGTGCCAGCAGACCGGGGACAGCCAAGATGAACACTGAAGCTTTCTTT
CASRPGTAKMNTEAFF
>NA|TRBV29-1|NA|TRBJ2-7
TGCAGCGTTGAAAGAGGCCTAGGGGAGCAGTACTTC
CSVERGLGEQYF
>few|TRBV30|NA|TRBJ1-6
TGTGCCTGGAACAGGGAAACGAATAATTCACCCCTCCACTTT
CAWNRETNNSPLHF
>NA|TRBV9|NA|TRBJ2-2
TGTGCCAGCAGCGTAGATGGTTGGGGGGTTAACACCGGGGAGCTGTTTTTT
CASSVDGWGVNTGELFF
>NA|TRBV6-5|NA|TRBJ1-5
TGTGCCAGCAGTTACGAGGTTTCGGGCCAGCCCCAGCATTTT
CASSYEVSGQPQHF
>NA|TRBV6-5|TRBD1|TRBJ2-7
TGTGCCAGCAGTCTCGGGACAGGGGGCGACGAGCAGTACTTC
CASSLGTGGDEQYF
>NA|TRBV5-4|NA|TRBJ2-3
TGTGCCAGCAGCCCGGACCCAGGCACAGATACGCAGTATTTT
CASSPDPGTDTQYF
>NA|TRBV6-1|NA|TRBJ1-4
TGTGCCAGCAGTGAAATGGACAGCTCCCTGCGAGTGTTTTTT
CASSEMDSSLRVFF
>NA|TRBV27|TRBD1|TRBJ1-2
TGTGCCAGCAGTCCGCGACAGGGAACTTTTAACTATGGCTACACCTTC
CASSPRQGTFNYGYTF
>NA|TRBV18|TRBD1|TRBJ1-2
TGTGCCAGCTCACCCCCTGGGACAGCGGGAGTCTATGGCTACACCTTC
CASSPPGTAGVYGYTF
>NA|TRBV5-1|NA|TRBJ1-3
TGCGCCAGCAGCTTGGAGGGCGCTTACTCTGGAAACACCATATATTTT
CASSLEGAYSGNTIYF
>NA|TRBV29-1|NA|TRBJ2-5
TGCAGCGTTGAAGTAGGAGGACTTAAAGAGACCCAGTACTTC
CSVEVGGLKETQYF
>once|TRBV5-6|NA|TRBJ1-1
TGTGCCAGCGTCATAAGGGGTTTCGACACTGAAGCTTTCTTT
CASVIRGFDTEAFF
>NA|TRBV12-3/TRBV12-4|NA|TRBJ1-5
TGTGCCAGCGGCAGGGGCGGGGGTCAGCCCCAGCATTTT
CASGRGGGQPQHF
>NA|TRBV15|NA|TRBJ1-4
TGTGCCACCAGCGTCCGCATGGCTAATGAAAAACTGTTTTTT
CATSVRMANEKLFF
>NA|TRBV3-1/TRBV3-2|NA|TRBJ1-2
TGTGCCAGCAGAGGACAACCCAACTATGGCTACACCTTC
CASRGQPNYGYTF